Listed below are T cell receptor beta chains from one sample, sequenced in a study of neurological immune-mediated disorders. TCRdb analysed the 5' RACE reads with MiXCR anew, one entry per CDR3 protein. The sample lists about 59,000 distinct CDR3 sequences, 10% to 15% occurring once. Material for sequencing was PBMCs. Source of these receptors: an older woman with HTLV-1-associated myelopathy (HAM/TSP). Each CDR3 is given with its conserved first and last residue. A D gene is named only where the DNA matches it firmly. The size of a clone is reported for some rows only, either as once, few or many, or as a class for expanded clones.

length: 14; D: .; size: many; V: TRBV6-2/TRBV6-3; J: TRBJ2-1; DNA: TGTGCCAGCAGAACTGGGGGGTCGGGGGATGAGCAGTTCTTC; CDR3: CASRTGGSGDEQFF
length: 18; D: TRBD2; size: many; V: TRBV3-1; J: TRBJ2-1; DNA: TGTGCCAGCAGCCAAGAGCCCGGACTAGCGGGAGTGGGAAATGAGCAGTTCTTC; CDR3: CASSQEPGLAGVGNEQFF
length: 12; D: .; size: many; V: TRBV16; J: TRBJ1-2; DNA: TGTGCCAGCAACGCGGTCAACTATGGCTACACCTTC; CDR3: CASNAVNYGYTF
length: 16; D: .; size: many; V: TRBV7-9; J: TRBJ2-3; DNA: TGTGCCAGCAGCCCTCGTAGCGGTACTAGCACAGATACGCAGTATTTT; CDR3: CASSPRSGTSTDTQYF
length: 16; D: .; size: few; V: TRBV19; J: TRBJ1-1; DNA: TGTGCCAGTAGTACCCGGCCGCCGGGACTCGGGGCTGAAGCTTTCTTT; CDR3: CASSTRPPGLGAEAFF
length: 12; D: TRBD2; size: .; V: TRBV29-1; J: TRBJ2-7; DNA: TGCAGCGTTGGGACTAGCGCGGGCGAGCAGTACTTC; CDR3: CSVGTSAGEQYF
length: 13; D: .; size: many; V: TRBV27; J: TRBJ1-2; DNA: TGTGCCAGCAGTTTATGGCCAGACGGCGGCTACACCTTC; CDR3: CASSLWPDGGYTF
length: 18; D: TRBD1; size: medium-sized; V: TRBV27; J: TRBJ1-1; DNA: TGTGCCAGCCGGCGGGGGGGGACAGGGGGCTCGGGTGGCACTGAAGCTTTCTTT; CDR3: CASRRGGTGGSGGTEAFF
length: 15; D: TRBD1; size: many; V: TRBV5-1; J: TRBJ2-2; DNA: TGCGCCAGCAGCAGGGACAGGGCGGACACCGGGGAGCTGTTTTTT; CDR3: CASSRDRADTGELFF
length: 12; D: TRBD1; size: many; V: TRBV20-1; J: TRBJ2-7; DNA: TGCAGTGCTAGACGTCTGCAGGGGGCGGAGTACTTC; CDR3: CSARRLQGAEYF
length: 18; D: TRBD1; size: many; V: TRBV20-1; J: TRBJ2-5; DNA: TGCAGTGCTAGGGTTCGAAGGGGACAGGGAGGTTTCGGGGAGACCCAGTACTTC; CDR3: CSARVRRGQGGFGETQYF
length: 15; D: .; size: many; V: TRBV20-1; J: TRBJ2-5; DNA: TGCAGTGCTAGAGATATGGTTTCCTCTCAAGAGACCCAGTACTTC; CDR3: CSARDMVSSQETQYF
length: 15; D: TRBD1; size: many; V: TRBV6-1; J: TRBJ2-3; DNA: TGTGCCAGCACCACTGGGGGACAGGGCCCAGATACGCAGTATTTT; CDR3: CASTTGGQGPDTQYF
length: 11; D: .; size: many; V: TRBV29-1; J: TRBJ1-2; DNA: TGCAGCGTGGTGCAGGGCTATGGCTACACCTTC; CDR3: CSVVQGYGYTF
length: 13; D: .; size: many; V: TRBV7-8; J: TRBJ1-1; DNA: TGTGCCAGCAGCTTAAATGTCAACACTGAAGCTTTCTTT; CDR3: CASSLNVNTEAFF
length: 12; D: .; size: once; V: TRBV7-3; J: TRBJ2-1; DNA: TGTGCCAGCAGCCCTACAGGTTCAGAGCAGTTCTTC; CDR3: CASSPTGSEQFF
length: 12; D: .; size: many; V: TRBV5-1; J: TRBJ1-2; DNA: TGCGCCAGCAGCGAACCAGGGTATGGCTACACCTTC; CDR3: CASSEPGYGYTF
length: 16; D: TRBD1; size: many; V: TRBV11-2; J: TRBJ2-2; DNA: TGTGCCAGCAGCCTGGGACAGGGACCAACCACCGGGGAGCTGTTTTTT; CDR3: CASSLGQGPTTGELFF
length: 17; D: .; size: .; V: TRBV18; J: TRBJ2-1; DNA: TGTGCCAGCTCACCACTTTTAGGCGGCAGCTACTACAATGAGCAGTTCTTC; CDR3: CASSPLLGGSYYNEQFF
length: 15; D: TRBD2; size: many; V: TRBV3-1; J: TRBJ2-1; DNA: TGTGCCAGCAGTCAATCCGGGACTAGCAATGGTGAGCAGTTCTTC; CDR3: CASSQSGTSNGEQFF
length: 15; D: TRBD2; size: many; V: TRBV6-2/TRBV6-3; J: TRBJ2-7; DNA: TGTGCCAGCAATCCTAGCGGGAGGTTCTCCTACGAGCAGTACTTC; CDR3: CASNPSGRFSYEQYF
length: 15; D: TRBD1; size: many; V: TRBV7-9; J: TRBJ2-1; DNA: TGTGCCAGCAGCTTACGGGGACAGGGGTACAATGAGCAGTTCTTC; CDR3: CASSLRGQGYNEQFF
length: 15; D: .; size: many; V: TRBV12-3/TRBV12-4; J: TRBJ2-3; DNA: TGTGCCAGCGCGTTGGGAGACAGTATCACAGATACGCAGTATTTT; CDR3: CASALGDSITDTQYF
length: 14; D: .; size: many; V: TRBV5-1; J: TRBJ2-7; DNA: TGCGCCAGCAGCTTGGCCTCAGGGGACTACGAGCAGTACTTC; CDR3: CASSLASGDYEQYF
length: 15; D: .; size: many; V: TRBV10-3; J: TRBJ2-3; DNA: TGTGCCATCAGTGAGGTCCGAGCGGCCACAGATACGCAGTATTTT; CDR3: CAISEVRAATDTQYF
length: 16; D: .; size: many; V: TRBV5-1; J: TRBJ2-1; DNA: TGCGCCAGCAGCACCACTACCTTGAGCTCCTACAATGAGCAGTTCTTC; CDR3: CASSTTTLSSYNEQFF
length: 12; D: .; size: many; V: TRBV25-1; J: TRBJ2-5; DNA: TGTGCCAGCAGAGGGGTTCCGGGGGCCCAGTACTTC; CDR3: CASRGVPGAQYF
length: 13; D: .; size: many; V: TRBV27; J: TRBJ2-7; DNA: TGTGCCAGCAGTTTAGCGTATACCTACGAGCAGTACTTC; CDR3: CASSLAYTYEQYF
length: 13; D: .; size: many; V: TRBV2; J: TRBJ2-2; DNA: TGTGCCGGGGGGACAGCTAACACCGGGGAGCTGTTTTTT; CDR3: CAGGTANTGELFF
length: 14; D: TRBD2; size: many; V: TRBV2; J: TRBJ2-5; DNA: TGTGCCAGCAGTGGCCTAGCGGGATTTGAGACCCAGTACTTC; CDR3: CASSGLAGFETQYF
length: 16; D: TRBD1; size: many; V: TRBV7-9; J: TRBJ2-5; DNA: TGTGCCAGCAGCTCCTCCGGGACAGGGGGCAGCGGGACCCAGTACTTC; CDR3: CASSSSGTGGSGTQYF
length: 15; D: .; size: many; V: TRBV5-5; J: TRBJ2-1; DNA: TGTGCCAGCAGCTTGGGAATAGCCCCCTACAATGAGCAGTTCTTC; CDR3: CASSLGIAPYNEQFF
length: 18; D: TRBD1; size: many; V: TRBV6-6; J: TRBJ2-2; DNA: TGTGCCAGCAGTTACCCGGACAGGGCTTTCTCGAACACCGGGGAGCTGTTTTTT; CDR3: CASSYPDRAFSNTGELFF
length: 13; D: .; size: few; V: TRBV3-1; J: TRBJ2-7; DNA: TGTGCCAGCAGCCAAGCCCTCCGGGACGAGCAGTACTTC; CDR3: CASSQALRDEQYF
length: 15; D: .; size: many; V: TRBV5-1; J: TRBJ2-3; DNA: TGCGCCAGCAGCTTGGAAGGGCAGAGCACAGATACGCAGTATTTT; CDR3: CASSLEGQSTDTQYF
length: 16; D: .; size: many; V: TRBV20-1; J: TRBJ2-3; DNA: TGCAGTGCTAGAGGATCTGCGCCCCCGGGAACAGATACGCAGTATTTT; CDR3: CSARGSAPPGTDTQYF
length: 14; D: .; size: many; V: TRBV18; J: TRBJ2-5; DNA: TGTGCCAGCTCACCAGGCTGGCGTAAAGAGACCCAGTACTTC; CDR3: CASSPGWRKETQYF
length: 14; D: TRBD2; size: many; V: TRBV20-1; J: TRBJ2-1; DNA: TGCAGTGCTAGTTTAGCGGGAGGGAAAAATGAGCAGTTCTTC; CDR3: CSASLAGGKNEQFF
length: 12; D: .; size: .; V: TRBV6-1; J: TRBJ2-2; DNA: TGTGCCAGCTTCACTCGTACCGGGGAGCTGTTTTTT; CDR3: CASFTRTGELFF